This record looks at one T cell receptor beta chain sequence and its context. The target antigen is unknown. With V trimmed by 0 bases and J by 15 bases, 12 bases remained unmatched. Germline-derived CDR1 and CDR2 are SGHRS and YFSETQ. There are 16 residues in the CDR3. This sample stems from a study of beta chain features in type 1 diabetes. Expressed TCRB transcripts were sequenced after all isolated RNA was converted to cDNA. Profiling relied on immunoSEQ multiplex PCR, and the TCRdb table lists in-frame clones only, not all of them. Among hundreds of thousands of clones listed, around 15% were seen once. Notes on the study in general: The similarity of naive, central memory and Treg TCRB repertoires appeared greater among patients than among healthy donors. In every one of the four CD4+ subsets, TCRB CDR3s were moderately but significantly shorter in Type 1 diabetes patients. Researchers could not determine here whether HLA type influences TCRB rearrangement.

The chain combines TRBV5-1 with TRBJ2-1; 13 nucleotides agree with TRBD2. This sequence originates from a man in his late teens or twenties with type 1 diabetes. Sequencing was performed on naive CD4+ T cells from blood. The CDR3 bases are TGCGCCAGCAGCTTGGCACCTGGACTAGCGGGAGAGGTAGGGTTCTTC. Its translation is CASSLAPGLAGEVGFF.